These 23 T cell receptor beta chains were sequenced from one sample in a study of blood T cell repertoires in COVID-19. Method: immunoSEQ multiplex PCR; TCRdb's copy keeps in-frame clones and lacks some. The sample holds roughly 180,000 clones; 85% to 90% are singletons and the top ten take 8.2%. The specimen was peripheral blood. The receptors were gathered from a woman aged 60 to 75 with acute or convalescent COVID-19.

Turning to this clone: A much larger clone lies a single base off, so this may be a read error. The V gene is TRBV27, the J gene TRBJ1-5; no reliable D call. The CDR3 contains 13 residues. Trimming left V 4 bases short and J 1 base short, with 5 bases between. Germline V lookup: CDR1 MNHEY, CDR2 SMNVEV (reference sequence). The CDR3 DNA is TGTGCCAGCAGTTGGGCGAGCAATCAGCCCCAGCATTTT. The encoded protein is CASSWASNQPQHF.

The chain uses TRBV19 and TRBJ2-1; no clear D. V shed 3 bases and J shed 6 bases, with 12 bases lying between them. This CDR3 is built from 14 residues. Per the germline V gene, CDR1 is LNHDA and CDR2 is SQIVND (reference sequence). CDR3 DNA sequence: TGTGCCAGTAGTATTACCAGGATGGGCAATGAGCAGTTCTTC. Its protein product is CASSITRMGNEQFF.

The chain has TRBV29-1 and TRBJ2-3; D might be TRBD1 (5 bases). V lost 6 bases to trimming and J lost 2 bases, with 9 bases between them. Germline loops: CDR1 SQVTM, CDR2 ANQGSEA. The CDR3 runs to 12 residues. Here the CDR3 reads CSVGQNTDTQYF. DNA for the CDR3: TGCAGCGTCGGACAAAACACAGATACGCAGTATTTT.

For this clone: A read error may account for a junction end that differs from germline. This chain joins TRBV7-9 and TRBJ1-3; TRBD1 matches at 7 bases. Germline CDR1 is SEHNR and CDR2 is FQNEAQ (reference sequence). The CDR3 covers 14 residues. The CDR3 region is CASILQGSGNTIYF. CDR3 DNA: TGTGCCAGCATCTTACAGGGGTCCGGAAACACCATATATTTT.

The V and J genes are TRBV7-9 and TRBJ2-1; 11 positions agree with TRBD2. CDR1 is SEHNR, CDR2 FQNEAQ, per germline (reference sequence). Unmatched junction bases numbered 4, after V lost 1 base and J lost 5 bases. The CDR3 is made up of 16 amino acids. The DNA for the CDR3 is TGTGCCAGCAGCTTAGAGCCGGGACTAGCGGACAATGAGCAGTTCTTC. It codes for CASSLEPGLADNEQFF.

V is TRBV28 and J is TRBJ1-6; 11 bases line up with TRBD1. Trimming took 4 bases from V and 3 from J; bases not matched to a gene: 8. Germline CDR1 is MDHEN and CDR2 is SYDVKM. The CDR3 runs 18 residues. CDR3 residues: CASSSGTGGAIYNSPLHF. The CDR3 bases are TGTGCCAGCAGTTCCGGGACAGGGGGGGCGATCTATAATTCACCCCTCCACTTT. Looking up the rest from reference TRBV28 and TRBJ1-6 gives the full variable domain: DVKVTQSSRYLVKRTGEKVFLECVQDMDHENMFWYRQDPGLGLRLIYFSYDVKMKEKGDIPEGYSVSREKKERFSLILESASTNQTSMYLCASSSGTGGAIYNSPLHFGNGTRLTVT.

The rearrangement links TRBV9 to TRBJ2-5; 7 bases match TRBD1. The germline V gene encodes CDR1 SGDLS and CDR2 YYNGEE. The J segment lost 4 bases and the V segment lost 3 bases, leaving 9 bases of the junction unmatched. This CDR3 has 15 residues. The CDR3 protein is CASSATGVLGETQYF. The CDR3 nucleotides are TGTGCCAGCAGCGCCACAGGGGTGTTAGGAGAGACCCAGTACTTC.

This clone showed up many times. The chain combines TRBV9 with TRBJ1-5, with D hard to call. The CDR3 loop spans 15 amino acids. Trimming left V 4 bases short and J 1 base short, with 12 bases between. Per germline, CDR1 SGDLS and CDR2 YYNGEE. The chain's CDR3 is CASSPEGVSNQPQHF. In DNA, the CDR3 is TGTGCCAGCAGCCCAGAAGGAGTAAGCAATCAGCCCCAGCATTTT.

The chain combines TRBV28 with TRBJ2-5, with D maybe TRBD1 (6 bases). From germline, CDR1 is MDHEN and CDR2 SYDVKM. Trimming removed 5 bases at V and 9 bases at J, with 19 bases between. The CDR3 runs 14 residues. The CDR3 sequence is CASSPSPIQGAQYF. Written as DNA, the CDR3 is TGTGCCAGCAGTCCGTCCCCCATACAGGGAGCCCAGTACTTC.

The rearrangement links TRBV6-5 to TRBJ1-3; D is uncertain. The germline gives CDR1 MNHEY, CDR2 SVGAGI. Trimming shortened V by 5 bases and J by 2 bases, and 13 bases separated the two germline ends. This CDR3 has 15 amino acids. Here the CDR3 DNA reads TGTGCCAGCAGTCCCCTCGGTTTGGCTGGAAACACCATATATTTT. Amino acid sequence: CASSPLGLAGNTIYF.

J is TRBJ2-1 and V is TRBV28; TRBD2 matches 10 bases. This CDR3 comprises 17 residues. Germline assignment: CDR1 MDHEN and CDR2 SYDVKM. The V segment lost 4 bases and the J segment 3 bases; nucleotides outside the gene matches: 9. CDR3 region: CASSSAASGRNYNEQFF. The CDR3 region has the DNA TGTGCCAGCAGTTCGGCGGCTAGCGGGAGAAACTACAATGAGCAGTTCTTC.

The CDR3 coding sequence is TGTGCCAGCAGTCCGGGACTTCCATACAATGAGCAGTTCTTC. This translates into CASSPGLPYNEQFF. The chain has TRBV2 and TRBJ2-1, with D perhaps TRBD2 (6 bases). This CDR3 spans 14 amino acids. V was pared by 5 bases and J by 4 bases, with 12 bases between. Germline assignment: CDR1 SNHLY and CDR2 FYNNEI.

The chain is built from TRBV5-1 and TRBJ1-6, with TRBD1 as a possible D gene (5 bases). Per germline, CDR1 SGHRS and CDR2 YFSETQ. The germline V and J ends were trimmed by 0 bases and 5 bases, with 9 bases remaining between them. The CDR3 loop spans 15 amino acids. The CDR3 region is CASSLDRPNNSPLHF. For the CDR3, the DNA is TGCGCCAGCAGCTTGGACAGGCCTAATAATTCACCCCTCCACTTT.

The V call is TRBV27, the J call TRBJ2-5, with 7 nucleotides matching TRBD2. The CDR3 extends over 13 amino acids. J gave up 5 bases and V 3 bases, and 3 bases lay outside the gene matches. Germline loops: CDR1 MNHEY, CDR2 SMNVEV (reference sequence). The CDR3 DNA is TGTGCCAGCAGTTTTCACGGGAGGGAGACCCAGTACTTC. This codes for CASSFHGRETQYF.

Concerning this clone: Other DNA sequences from this sample encode an identical CDR3 as well. The chain employs TRBV28 and TRBJ1-1, with D perhaps TRBD1 (6 bases). With 6 bases removed from V and 5 bases from J, the gap between germline ends came to 7 bases. The CDR3 runs to 11 residues. Germline V gives CDR1 MDHEN, CDR2 SYDVKM. This chain's CDR3 is CASRQGTEAFF. DNA for the CDR3: TGTGCCAGCAGGCAGGGGACTGAAGCTTTCTTT.

The chain joins TRBV7-3 to TRBJ2-1, with 8 nucleotides matching TRBD2. Germline V CDR1 and CDR2: SGHTA, FQGTGA. CDR3 length: 16 residues. Trimming cost V 5 bases and J 0 bases; bases outside gene matches: 6. The CDR3 DNA reads TGTGCCAGCAGCCCGAGCGGGGGTGGCTCCTACAATGAGCAGTTCTTC. It specifies CASSPSGGGSYNEQFF.

V and J are TRBV18 and TRBJ1-1, with TRBD1 matching 8 bases. The V gene's germline CDR1 is KGHSH and CDR2 LQKENI. After removal of 3 bases from V and 0 bases from J, the junction contained 6 bases not matched to a gene. The CDR3 totals 16 residues. CDR3 sequence: CASSPNSDRVNTEAFF. CDR3 nucleotides: TGTGCCAGCTCACCGAACTCGGACAGGGTGAACACTGAAGCTTTCTTT.

The CDR3 is CASFSGSEETQYF. The CDR3 coding sequence is TGTGCCAGTTTTTCTGGGAGTGAAGAGACCCAGTACTTC. The chain uses TRBV19 and TRBJ2-5, with a tentative D call TRBD2 (5 bases). The germline CDR1 and CDR2 sequences are LNHDA and SQIVND (reference sequence). The CDR3 has 13 amino acids. V was clipped by 8 bases and J by 3 bases, with 13 bases between them.

CDR3 DNA: TGTGCCAACTCTGTCAGCGGACTCACAGATACGCAGTATTTT. It is translated as CANSVSGLTDTQYF. V usage is TRBV2 and J usage is TRBJ2-3; weak D call: TRBD2 (5 bases). Germline V gene lookup returns CDR1 SNHLY and CDR2 FYNNEI. The CDR3 loop spans 14 amino acids. V lost 10 bases, J lost 2 bases, and 16 bases lay in between.

The chain employs TRBV7-9 and TRBJ1-2; 10 bases map to TRBD1. Germline V gene data show CDR1 as SEHNR and CDR2 as FQNEAQ (reference sequence). The V segment lost 5 bases and the J segment 4 bases; nucleotides outside the gene matches: 4. The CDR3 is made up of 14 amino acids. This CDR3 reads CASSTGQGGYGYTF. As DNA, the CDR3 is TGTGCCAGCAGCACCGGACAGGGGGGCTATGGCTACACCTTC.

This chain connects TRBV20-1 to TRBJ1-5; 9 bases match TRBD1. The length of the CDR3 is 14 residues. V trimming: 3 bases; J trimming: 7 bases; junction bases outside the gene matches: 7. Per germline, CDR1 DFQATT and CDR2 SNEGSKA (reference sequence). CDR3 bases: TGCAGTGCTAGTCCGGGGACAGGGAACCAGCCCCAGCATTTT. It encodes CSASPGTGNQPQHF.

The J gene is TRBJ1-6, the V gene TRBV5-1; unclear D gene. CDR1 is SGHRS, CDR2 YFSETQ, per germline. The CDR3 spans 13 residues. V was clipped by 7 bases and J by 7 bases, with 12 bases between them. As DNA, the CDR3 is TGCGCCAGCCAGCCGGAGTTGAATTCACCCCTCCACTTT. It encodes CASQPELNSPLHF.

V and J are TRBV14 and TRBJ2-1, with 10 bases fitting TRBD2. After removal of 0 bases from V and 5 bases from J, the junction contained 10 bases not matched to a gene. Germline assignment: CDR1 SGHDN and CDR2 FVKESK. This CDR3 comprises 18 residues. In DNA form, the CDR3 reads TGTGCCAGCAGCCAAGATCCATCGGGACTAGCGACAAACAATGAGCAGTTCTTC. Amino acid sequence: CASSQDPSGLATNNEQFF.